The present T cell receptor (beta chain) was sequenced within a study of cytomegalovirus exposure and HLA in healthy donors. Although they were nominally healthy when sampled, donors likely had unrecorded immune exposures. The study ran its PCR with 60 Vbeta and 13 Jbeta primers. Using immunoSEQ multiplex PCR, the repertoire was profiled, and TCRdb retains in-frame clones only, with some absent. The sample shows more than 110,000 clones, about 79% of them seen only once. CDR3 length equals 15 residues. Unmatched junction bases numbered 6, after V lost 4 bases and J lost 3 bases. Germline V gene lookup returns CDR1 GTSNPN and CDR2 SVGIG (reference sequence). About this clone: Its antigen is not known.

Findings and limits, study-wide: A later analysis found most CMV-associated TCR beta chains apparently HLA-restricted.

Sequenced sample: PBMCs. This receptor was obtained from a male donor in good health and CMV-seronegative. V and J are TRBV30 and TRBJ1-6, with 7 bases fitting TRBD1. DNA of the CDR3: TGTGCCTGGACTTGGGACAGCCGCTATAATTCACCCCTCCACTTT. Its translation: CAWTWDSRYNSPLHF.